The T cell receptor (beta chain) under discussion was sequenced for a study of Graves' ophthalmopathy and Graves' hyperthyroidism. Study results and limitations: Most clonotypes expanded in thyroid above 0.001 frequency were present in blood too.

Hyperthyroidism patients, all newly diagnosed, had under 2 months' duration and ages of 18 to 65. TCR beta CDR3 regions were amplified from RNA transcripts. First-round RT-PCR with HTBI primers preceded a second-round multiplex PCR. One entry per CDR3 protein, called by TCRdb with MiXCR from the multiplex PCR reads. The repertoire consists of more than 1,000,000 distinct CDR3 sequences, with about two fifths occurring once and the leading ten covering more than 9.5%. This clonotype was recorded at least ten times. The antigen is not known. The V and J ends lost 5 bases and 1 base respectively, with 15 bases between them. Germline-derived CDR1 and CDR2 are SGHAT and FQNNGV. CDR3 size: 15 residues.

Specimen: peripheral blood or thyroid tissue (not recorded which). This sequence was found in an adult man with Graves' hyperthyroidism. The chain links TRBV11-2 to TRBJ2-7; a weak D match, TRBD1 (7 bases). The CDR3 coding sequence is TGTGCCAGCAGCCAGGGGGTGGCGGGATCCTACGAGCAGTACTTC. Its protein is CASSQGVAGSYEQYF.